These 13 T cell receptor beta chains were all obtained from the same sample, sequenced in a study of T cell repertoires in cytomegalovirus infection. TCRdb passed the reads through MiXCR, listing each CDR3 protein once. In the table there are 250,000 or so distinct CDR3 sequences, 9% to 15% of which are singletons. Sample: PBMCs. Every receptor here comes from a human donor in good health (CMV status not recorded). Some clones in this sample may be carry-over from other donors' samples.

This chain uses TRBV9 with TRBJ2-2, with 7 nucleotides matching TRBD1. The CDR3 is 14 residues long. CDR1 is SGDLS, CDR2 YYNGEE, per germline. After removal of 4 bases from V and 7 bases from J, the junction contained 7 bases not matched to a gene. The CDR3 coding sequence is TGTGCCAGCAGCCCCGGGACAGCTAACGGGGAGCTGTTTTTT. It encodes CASSPGTANGELFF.

This chain links TRBV6-2 or TRBV6-3 with TRBJ1-2; D not resolved. V lost 4 bases, J lost 6 bases, and 12 bases lay in between. CDR1 and CDR2 from the germline V gene are MNHEY and SVGEGT. The CDR3 contains 13 residues. Here the CDR3 DNA reads TGTGCCAGCAGTTCCCCCAAGGCACATGGCTACACCTTC. Protein product: CASSSPKAHGYTF.

J is TRBJ2-1 and V is TRBV25-1; 10 nucleotides align to TRBD2. Germline CDR1 reads MGHDK; CDR2 reads SYGVNS. Germline trimming cut 8 bases from V and 6 bases from J; bases unmatched to any gene: 4. The CDR3 consists of 13 residues. DNA for the CDR3: TGTGCCAGCGAGCGGGAGGGCTCCAATGAGCAGTTCTTC. It encodes CASEREGSNEQFF.

V gene TRBV20-1 combines with J gene TRBJ1-5; 9 bases are shared with TRBD1. The germline gives CDR1 DFQATT, CDR2 SNEGSKA (reference sequence). V lost 5 bases, J lost 6 bases, and 8 bases stayed unmatched. The CDR3 runs 14 residues. The CDR3 loop is CSAGPGTGSQPQHF. In DNA form, the CDR3 reads TGCAGTGCTGGCCCGGGGACAGGGAGTCAGCCCCAGCATTTT.

This clonotype was picked up many times. The chain couples TRBV12-3 or TRBV12-4 to TRBJ2-7; D not certain. The CDR3 is 10 residues long. V gave up 5 bases and J gave up 9 bases, with 8 bases separating them. Here the CDR3 reads CASSGFSQYF. The CDR3 nucleotides are TGTGCCAGCAGTGGCTTCTCGCAGTACTTC.

In this sample, this clonotype turned up a few times. The V and J genes are TRBV28 and TRBJ1-2; D is unresolved. V was pared by 5 bases and J by 2 bases, with 15 bases between. This CDR3 is 15 amino acids long. The germline V gene encodes CDR1 MDHEN and CDR2 SYDVKM. The CDR3 sequence: CASSLQTPGNYGYTF. CDR3 DNA sequence: TGTGCCAGCAGTCTTCAGACCCCGGGGAACTATGGCTACACCTTC.

V is TRBV4-2 and J is TRBJ2-7; 9 bases are a match to TRBD1. Germline trimming cut 4 bases from V and 6 bases from J; bases unmatched to any gene: 10. Looked up from germline, CDR1 is LGHNA and CDR2 is YNFKEQ. This CDR3 spans 15 amino acids. The CDR3 DNA reads as TGTGCCAGCAGCCCTTCAGGGACAGGGCAGGGCGAGCAGTACTTC. Translated, it gives CASSPSGTGQGEQYF.

This clonotype was seen a handful of times. The V call is TRBV29-1, the J call TRBJ1-2; D is ambiguous. The CDR3 spans 10 residues. V was cut by 6 bases and J by 4 bases, with 6 bases left in between. Germline V gene lookup returns CDR1 SQVTM and CDR2 ANQGSEA. The CDR3 reads CSVQSYGYTF. CDR3 bases: TGCAGCGTCCAGAGCTATGGCTACACCTTC.

This clonotype was recorded at least ten times. CDR3 nucleotide sequence: TGCGCCAGCAGCTTGAGAGGAGGGGGGGCGTCCCAAGAGACCCAGTACTTC. This translates into CASSLRGGGASQETQYF. V and J are TRBV5-1 and TRBJ2-5, with D tentatively TRBD2 (7 bases). V gave up 1 base and J gave up 1 base, with 17 bases separating them. CDR3 length: 17 residues. CDR1 is SGHRS and CDR2 is YFSETQ in the germline V gene. Looking up the rest from reference TRBV5-1 and TRBJ2-5 gives the full variable domain: KAGVTQTPRYLIKTRGQQVTLSCSPISGHRSVSWYQQTPGQGLQFLFEYFSETQRNKGNFPGRFSGRQFSNSRSEMNVSTLELGDSALYLCASSLRGGGASQETQYFGPGTRLLVL.

This clonotype came up many times. The chain has TRBV20-1 and TRBJ2-3; 9 bases align to TRBD1. V was pared by 6 bases and J by 3 bases, with 7 bases of the junction left unmatched. There are 14 residues in the CDR3. Germline assignment: CDR1 DFQATT and CDR2 SNEGSKA (reference sequence). Written as DNA, the CDR3 is TGCAGTGCCGCCGACAGGGGGAGGACAGATACGCAGTATTTT. Translating it yields CSAADRGRTDTQYF.

This clonotype was recorded at least ten times. CDR3 sequence (DNA): TGTGCCAGCAGCCCTCGACAGGGGGGTACCTACGAGCAGTACTTC. This gives the protein CASSPRQGGTYEQYF. The chain carries TRBV7-2 and TRBJ2-7; 9 positions match TRBD1. The V gene end was trimmed by 5 bases and the J gene end by 2 bases; junction bases not matched to a gene: 7. The CDR3 is 15 residues long. Germline V gives CDR1 SGHTA, CDR2 FQGNSA.

This clonotype was detected ten times or more. The chain carries TRBV7-2 and TRBJ1-2; D not certain. Germline CDR1 reads SGHTA; CDR2 reads FQGNSA. The CDR3 extends over 14 amino acids. V lost 3 bases and J lost 8, with 16 bases in between. The chain's CDR3 is CASSLALGVSGYTF. The CDR3 DNA reads TGTGCCAGCAGCTTGGCTCTAGGTGTAAGCGGCTACACCTTC.

This clonotype was picked up many times. The chain couples TRBV7-8 to TRBJ2-5; maybe TRBD1 (7 bases). V dropped 2 bases and J dropped 2 bases, with 15 bases sitting between them. The length of the CDR3 is 16 residues. CDR1 is SGHVS, CDR2 FQNEAQ, per germline. In DNA, the CDR3 is TGTGCCAGCAGCTTATACGTGCAGGGGGGTCAAGAGACCCAGTACTTC. This translates into CASSLYVQGGQETQYF.